One sample yielded the 24 T cell receptor beta chains listed below, sequenced in a study of regulatory T cells in long-lasting Graves disease. iRepertoire HTBI primers and Arm-PCR of CDR3 regions built TCR beta libraries. Each CDR3 protein gets one entry after TCRdb re-called the multiplex PCR reads with MiXCR. Of roughly 610,000 distinct CDR3 sequences listed, around 16% are singletons. Time point meaning: newly diagnosed GD, antithyroid drugs for less than 3 months. Generation of the TCR library employed RNA extracted from PBMCs. The data were also submitted as part of a second study, on T cells in Graves' hyperthyroidism and ophthalmopathy.

Sequenced here: peripheral blood mononuclear cells (PBMCs), sampled at new diagnosis, from a patient treated with antithyroid drugs. Receptors were obtained from a man aged 18 to 29 with Graves disease.

The genes are TRBV3-1 and TRBJ1-2; D is unclear. Trimming shortened V by 0 bases and J by 7 bases, and 15 bases separated the two germline ends. Looked up from germline, CDR1 is LGHDT and CDR2 is YNNKEL (reference sequence). The CDR3 has 15 amino acids. CDR3 protein: CASSQDWAARAGYTF. The CDR3 DNA is TGTGCCAGCAGCCAAGATTGGGCGGCGCGAGCTGGCTACACCTTC.

This clonotype has only a few counts. The chain combines TRBV6-2 or TRBV6-3 with TRBJ2-4; D ambiguous. Germline V CDR1 and CDR2: MNHEY, SVGEGT. With 2 bases removed from V and 0 bases from J, the gap between germline ends came to 5 bases. The CDR3 extends over 14 amino acids. The CDR3 nucleotides read TGTGCCAGCAGTTACAGGAGAGCCAAAAACATTCAGTACTTC. As protein: CASSYRRAKNIQYF.

The chain recombines TRBV28 with TRBJ1-4, with 7 bases identical to TRBD1. Trimming cost V 7 bases and J 4 bases; bases outside gene matches: 15. The germline V gene has CDR1 MDHEN and CDR2 SYDVKM. CDR3 length: 17 amino acids. CDR3 sequence (DNA): TGTGCCAGCACGGGGGGGCCCGGGACAGTACGTAATGAAAAACTGTTTTTT. Translated: CASTGGPGTVRNEKLFF.

This clonotype was seen repeatedly, ten times or more. A read error may account for a junction end that differs from germline. The genes are TRBV7-7 and TRBJ2-5; D unresolved. This CDR3 is 13 amino acids long. The V gene's germline CDR1 is SSHAT and CDR2 FNYEAQ (reference sequence). CDR3 in DNA: TGTGCTAGCAGCTTAACACAGCAAGAGACCCAGTACTTC. This sequence encodes CASSLTQQETQYF.

The CDR3 DNA reads TGCGCCAGCAGCTCCCGGACCGACTACGAGCAGTACTTC. Amino acid sequence: CASSSRTDYEQYF. This chain joins TRBV5-1 and TRBJ2-7; unclear D gene. The CDR3 spans 13 residues. V dropped 3 bases and J dropped 3 bases, with 10 bases sitting between them. Germline CDR1 is SGHRS and CDR2 is YFSETQ.

The rearrangement links TRBV6-4 to TRBJ2-2; 8 bases match TRBD1. Germline V gene lookup returns CDR1 MRHNA and CDR2 SNTAGT. The trim removed 4 bases at V and 6 bases at J, leaving 4 bases unmatched. The CDR3 spans 14 residues. CDR3 nucleotides: TGTGCCAGCAGTGCTTCACAGGGGGCCGGGGAGCTGTTTTTT. Translated: CASSASQGAGELFF.

This clonotype was detected many times. V and J are TRBV7-8 and TRBJ2-3; weak D call: TRBD2 (6 bases). The CDR3 runs 17 residues. V lost 5 bases, J lost 0 bases, and 18 bases lay in between. The germline V gene encodes CDR1 SGHVS and CDR2 FQNEAQ. The CDR3, as DNA: TGTGCCAGCAGCCCCGAGTTCGGCGGGGATAGCACAGATACGCAGTATTTT. As protein: CASSPEFGGDSTDTQYF.

At least ten counts were recorded for this clonotype. The chain combines TRBV20-1 with TRBJ2-7, with 11 bases fitting TRBD2. Looked up from germline, CDR1 is DFQATT and CDR2 is SNEGSKA (reference sequence). With 3 bases clipped from V and 3 bases from J, the junction kept 4 bases outside the gene matches. This CDR3 spans 14 amino acids. The CDR3 is CSASHTSGGYEQYF. As DNA, the CDR3 is TGCAGTGCTAGCCATACTAGCGGGGGCTACGAGCAGTACTTC.

This clonotype was observed many times. V gene TRBV30 combines with J gene TRBJ1-1, with D unclear. Germline CDR1 and CDR2: GTSNPN and SVGIG (reference sequence). The ends were cut back, 1 base at V and 1 base at J, with 16 bases in the middle. This CDR3 is built from 16 residues. The DNA for the CDR3 is TGTGCCTGGAGTGCTCGCGTGGGAGAGCCGAACACTGAAGCTTTCTTT. Encoded protein: CAWSARVGEPNTEAFF.

This clonotype was seen more than once but under ten times. V usage is TRBV5-6 and J usage is TRBJ1-2; unclear D gene. The ends were cut back, 4 bases at V and 0 bases at J, with 13 bases in the middle. The CDR3 runs 15 residues. Germline CDR1 reads SGHDT; CDR2 reads YYEEEE. This chain's CDR3 is CASSRGDIPNYGYTF. CDR3 DNA sequence: TGTGCCAGCAGCCGTGGAGACATTCCTAACTATGGCTACACCTTC. Together with reference TRBV5-6 and TRBJ1-2, the CDR3 gives the full variable domain: DAGVTQSPTHLIKTRGQQVTLRCSPKSGHDTVSWYQQALGQGPQFIFQYYEEEERQRGNFPDRFSGHQFPNYSSELNVNALLLGDSALYLCASSRGDIPNYGYTFGSGTRLTVV.

This clonotype was detected many times. V is TRBV11-2 and J is TRBJ2-7; D is unresolved. The CDR3 loop spans 12 amino acids. Germline V CDR1 and CDR2: SGHAT, FQNNGV. The V end lost 5 bases, the J end lost 4 bases, and 9 bases lay between the germline ends. As DNA, the CDR3 is TGTGCCAGCAGCCCCAGCAGGTACGAGCAGTACTTC. This translates into CASSPSRYEQYF.

This clonotype was seen ten or more times. This chain connects TRBV7-3 to TRBJ2-5; D gene unclear. Germline values: CDR1 SGHTA, CDR2 FQGTGA. The V end was cut by 5 bases, the J end by 1 base, with 8 bases between. The CDR3 contains 13 residues. DNA for the CDR3: TGTGCCAGCAGCACTGGATCCCAAGAGACCCAGTACTTC. It translates to CASSTGSQETQYF.

This clonotype was detected only once. J is TRBJ2-7 and V is TRBV12-3 or TRBV12-4; D remains ambiguous. Trimming removed 8 bases from V and 3 bases from J, with 14 bases in between. This CDR3 region has 13 residues. The CDR3 nucleotides are TGTGCCAGCGGGCCGGCACATTACTACGAGCAGTACTTC. It is translated as CASGPAHYYEQYF.

This clonotype was found a few times. Germline and junction disagree at one end, which may indicate a read error. V usage is TRBV2 and J usage is TRBJ2-2, with D possibly TRBD2 on 5 matching bases. The CDR3 is 12 residues long. CDR1 and CDR2 from the germline V gene are SNHLY and FYNNEI. The CDR3 nucleotides are TGTGCCAGCAGAGGCCTGCCCGGGAAGCTGTTTTTT. Translating it yields CASRGLPGKLFF.

This clonotype was seen ten or more times. The chain uses TRBV12-3 or TRBV12-4 and TRBJ2-7; D is uncertain. This CDR3 has 14 amino acids. V lost 0 bases and J lost 1, with 7 bases in between. The CDR3 loop is CASSLAPDSYEQYF. The CDR3 DNA sequence: TGTGCCAGCAGTTTAGCGCCCGATTCCTACGAGCAGTACTTC.

This clonotype was picked up many times. This chain joins TRBV6-1 and TRBJ2-3, with TRBD2 matching 16 bases. With V trimmed by 6 bases and J by 4 bases, 4 bases remained unmatched. Germline V gene sequence: CDR1 MNHNS, CDR2 SASEGT. There are 16 residues in the CDR3. In nucleotides, the CDR3 is TGTGCCAGCAGACCGGGACTAGCGGGAGGGGCAGATACGCAGTATTTT. Its protein product is CASRPGLAGGADTQYF.

This clonotype came up many times. This chain joins TRBV7-9 and TRBJ2-7; D gene ambiguous. CDR1 is SEHNR and CDR2 is FQNEAQ in the germline V gene (reference sequence). Trimming took 2 bases from V and 3 from J, leaving 5 bases between them. The CDR3 runs to 12 residues. This CDR3 reads CASSLTYYEQYF. Here the CDR3 DNA reads TGTGCCAGCAGCTTAACTTACTACGAGCAGTACTTC. Full variable domain (outside the CDR3, taken from reference TRBV7-9 and TRBJ2-7): DTGVSQNPRHKITKRGQNVTFRCDPISEHNRLYWYRQTLGQGPEFLTYFQNEAQLEKSRLLSDRFSAERPKGSFSTLEIQRTEQGDSAMYLCASSLTYYEQYFGPGTRLTVT.

The chain combines TRBV6-2 or TRBV6-3 with TRBJ2-1, with 8 bases that match TRBD1. Trimming removed 3 bases from V and 6 bases from J; junction bases left unmatched: 10. This CDR3 region has 16 residues. From germline, CDR1 is MNHEY and CDR2 SVGEGT. CDR3 loop: CASSYPGTGGGNEQFF. Written as DNA, the CDR3 is TGTGCCAGCAGTTATCCCGGGACAGGTGGGGGCAATGAGCAGTTCTTC.

This clonotype was observed at least ten times. This chain uses TRBV7-3 with TRBJ2-5; possibly TRBD1 or TRBD2 for D (5 bases each). The CDR3 is 16 amino acids. Trimming left V 1 base short and J 4 bases short, with 16 bases between. The germline V gene has CDR1 SGHTA and CDR2 FQGTGA. CDR3 residues: CASSLIGQGGRETQYF. The DNA for the CDR3 is TGTGCCAGCAGCTTAATCGGGCAGGGTGGGAGAGAGACCCAGTACTTC.

This clonotype has ten or more counts. The chain couples TRBV29-1 to TRBJ2-2; TRBD2 aligns across 8 bases. Germline CDR1 and CDR2: SQVTM and ANQGSEA. The CDR3 runs to 14 residues. Trimming at V came to 8 bases and at J to 1 base, leaving 6 bases not matched to a gene. CDR3 residues: CSLGGGLNTGELFF. The CDR3 DNA follows: TGCAGCCTCGGGGGGGGGTTGAACACCGGGGAGCTGTTTTTT.

A remark on this clonotype: A junction boundary mismatches the germline segment, possibly from a read error. DNA for the CDR3: TGTGCCAACAGTACCGGGACAGGGATAAGCAATCCGCCCCAGCATTTT. This translates into CANSTGTGISNPPQHF. The chain carries TRBV12-3 or TRBV12-4 and TRBJ1-5; the match to TRBD1 covers 9 bases. The CDR3 runs 16 residues.

The J gene is TRBJ2-7, the V gene TRBV28; D might be TRBD1 (5 bases). CDR3 length equals 14 residues. The V end was cut by 1 base, the J end by 3 bases, with 10 bases between. CDR1 is MDHEN and CDR2 is SYDVKM in the germline V gene. The CDR3 spells CASSLSGSYYEQYF. The CDR3 region has the DNA TGTGCCAGCAGTTTATCAGGGTCGTACTACGAGCAGTACTTC.

The chain has TRBV5-1 and TRBJ2-2; a weak D match, TRBD2 (5 bases). The V and J ends lost 2 bases and 3 bases respectively, with 11 bases between them. Germline values: CDR1 SGHRS, CDR2 YFSETQ. The CDR3 is 15 amino acids. The CDR3 sequence is CASSFSGPDTGELFF. In DNA, the CDR3 is TGCGCCAGCAGCTTCAGCGGCCCGGACACCGGGGAGCTGTTTTTT.

This clonotype was observed once. The chain employs TRBV2 and TRBJ2-1; 9 bases map to TRBD1. Unmatched junction bases numbered 7, after V lost 7 bases and J lost 12 bases. The CDR3 has 12 amino acids. The germline gives CDR1 SNHLY, CDR2 FYNNEI. This CDR3 reads CASKTGGVAQFF. In DNA form, the CDR3 reads TGTGCCAGCAAGACAGGGGGTGTCGCGCAGTTCTTC.